This T cell receptor (beta chain) was profiled in a study of blood T cell repertoires in COVID-19. At the level of the study: Donors in the United States, Italy and Spain gave samples during acute or convalescent COVID-19. The analysed material was cDNA or gDNA that came from T cells, B-cell-depleted T cells, or PBMCs.

This clone was recorded at least ten times. Per the original methods: Reference gene primer amplification gave nucleated cell count estimates. The protocol was immunoSEQ multiplex PCR, while the TCRdb copy is restricted to in-frame clones and leaves out a portion. D and trimming come from the DNA, and the V and J calls and clone size come from that table. The sample has roughly 250,000 clones; 80% to 85% are singletons. V lost 6 bases to trimming and J lost 4 bases; unmatched junction nucleotides: 5. The CDR3 extends over 14 amino acids. Per the germline V gene, CDR1 is SNHLY and CDR2 is FYNNEI. The clonotype was recovered from a woman aged 60-70 years with active or convalescent COVID-19. Sequenced material: peripheral blood. V and J are TRBV2 and TRBJ1-5; 8 positions agree with TRBD1. The CDR3 nucleotides read TGTGCCAGCAGATCGGACAGGGAAAATCAGCCCCAGCATTTT. As protein: CASRSDRENQPQHF.